The clone carrying this T cell receptor beta chain was seen only once. The target antigen is unknown. This entry belongs to a study of Ad26.COV2.S vaccination and SARS-CoV-2 variants. Treatment indicated: roughly 18 received Ad26.COV2.S at low or high dose, single or two shots; about five received placebo; per-sample allocation not given. Material that was analyzed had been drawn on day 63 after the first vaccine or placebo injection. Findings and caveats of the study: Placebo recipients trailed vaccine recipients in spike-specific TCR breadth. Responses of spike-specific T cells (both CD8+ and CD4+) reportedly showed substantial breadth after vaccination.

Measured with immunoSEQ multiplex PCR; TCRdb has only the in-frame clones, and not every one. Altogether about 440,000 clones are present, about 90% being singletons, with the ten largest covering roughly 3.9%. The specimen comprised peripheral blood, sampled in a trial of Ad26.COV2.S vaccine versus placebo. This TCR was recovered from a person aged 18-60 years who received the Ad26.COV2.S COVID-19 vaccine or a placebo.

As DNA, the CDR3 is TGCAGTGCTAGTACTAGCCGGAACACCGGGGAGCTGTTTTTT. This gives the protein CSASTSRNTGELFF. The V and J genes are TRBV20-1 and TRBJ2-2; weak D call: TRBD2 (6 bases). Trimming pared 3 bases from V and 1 base from J, leaving 9 bases between. CDR1 DFQATT and CDR2 SNEGSKA come from the germline V gene (reference sequence). The CDR3 has 14 amino acids.